This note documents a single TCR beta chain sequence. Its antigen is as yet unknown. Primers for the PCR totalled 60 Vbeta and 13 Jbeta. TCRdb's table, derived via immunoSEQ multiplex PCR, lists solely in-frame clones and lacks some. The data show around 150,000 clones, about 76% seen once. The CDR3 is made up of 14 amino acids. The V and J ends lost 4 bases and 2 bases respectively, with 12 bases between them. Germline V gene data show CDR1 as SGHRS and CDR2 as YFSETQ. These data belong to a study of cytomegalovirus exposure and HLA in healthy donors. Study details: Early on, a data release was issued that held 85 million to 95 million unique TCRs from HLA-typed donors.

Regarding the study as a whole: Further analysis was carried out later, and it showed several of the most significant clusters appearing linked to common viral pathogens. A later analysis linked a missense DCLRE1C variant to TCR beta V- and J-gene trimming. High sensitivity and specificity were reportedly achieved when the classifier diagnosed cytomegalovirus status.

Input material: PBMCs. The clonotype was recovered from a male donor in good health and CMV-seropositive. This chain connects TRBV5-1 to TRBJ1-2; a possible D gene is TRBD1 (6 bases). Here the CDR3 reads CASSRDRQNYGYTF. CDR3 sequence (DNA): TGCGCCAGCAGCCGAGACAGGCAGAACTATGGCTACACCTTC.